These 25 T cell receptor beta chains share one sample of origin, sequenced in a study of blood T cell repertoires in COVID-19. The method was immunoSEQ multiplex PCR; TCRdb's version includes in-frame clones alone and lacks a portion of them. The sample includes approximately 310,000 clones, around 90% of them seen just once. Material: PBMCs or T cells enriched from blood (not recorded which). These TCRs come from a man aged 55-75 years who had recovered from COVID-19.

This clone was seen once. The V gene is TRBV18, the J gene TRBJ2-5; perhaps TRBD1 as D (6 bases). V lost 3 bases and J lost 1, with 21 bases in between. The CDR3 is made up of 18 amino acids. The germline V gene has CDR1 KGHSH and CDR2 LQKENI. Here the CDR3 reads CASSPSGTPPKGQETQYF. CDR3 DNA sequence: TGTGCCAGCTCACCTTCCGGGACACCTCCAAAGGGCCAAGAGACCCAGTACTTC.

This clone occurred once. The chain recombines TRBV7-6 with TRBJ2-5; no clear D gene. CDR1 and CDR2 from the germline V gene are SGHVS and FNYEAQ. The CDR3 contains 15 residues. V lost 2 bases and J lost 1, with 11 bases in between. In DNA, the CDR3 is TGTGCCAGCAGCTTACCTAAACCCCTCCAAGAGACCCAGTACTTC. Translation gives CASSLPKPLQETQYF.

Only one count was recorded for this clone. This rearrangement joins TRBV5-1 to TRBJ1-2; D might be TRBD1 (5 bases). V was trimmed by 0 bases and J by 0 bases, leaving 6 bases between them. This CDR3 spans 14 amino acids. The germline V gene encodes CDR1 SGHRS and CDR2 YFSETQ. The DNA for the CDR3 is TGCGCCAGCAGCTTGGCGACAGCTAACTATGGCTACACCTTC. This codes for CASSLATANYGYTF.

This clone was found once. The genes are TRBV9 and TRBJ2-5; TRBD2 agrees at 8 bases. The CDR3 spans 16 residues. Germline CDR1 and CDR2: SGDLS and YYNGEE. V lost 0 bases and J lost 1; bases outside the gene matches: 5. In DNA, the CDR3 is TGTGCCAGCAGCGTAGGCCAGCGGGGGTCCCAAGAGACCCAGTACTTC. It translates to CASSVGQRGSQETQYF.

The J gene is TRBJ2-7, the V gene TRBV5-1; D perhaps matches TRBD1 (5 bases). Germline CDR1 reads SGHRS; CDR2 reads YFSETQ. V gave up 0 bases and J gave up 3 bases, with 13 bases separating them. The CDR3 runs 15 residues. The CDR3 DNA is TGCGCCAGCAGCTTGGGTCCCACAGGCTTCTACGAGCAGTACTTC. It encodes CASSLGPTGFYEQYF. The full variable domain, with the rest looked up from reference TRBV5-1 and TRBJ2-7, is KAGVTQTPRYLIKTRGQQVTLSCSPISGHRSVSWYQQTPGQGLQFLFEYFSETQRNKGNFPGRFSGRQFSNSRSEMNVSTLELGDSALYLCASSLGPTGFYEQYFGPGTRLTVT.

The chain is built from TRBV7-9 and TRBJ2-5, with unresolved D. The CDR3 loop spans 16 amino acids. Per germline, CDR1 SEHNR and CDR2 FQNEAQ (reference sequence). Trimming removed 2 bases from V and 0 bases from J, with 13 bases in between. The CDR3: CASSLLAHSYQETQYF. In DNA form, the CDR3 reads TGTGCCAGCAGCTTATTAGCTCATTCTTACCAAGAGACCCAGTACTTC.

The chain employs TRBV28 and TRBJ2-5, with D hard to call. This CDR3 contains 11 residues. V lost 5 bases and J 2 bases, leaving 3 bases between the germline ends. Germline V gene lookup returns CDR1 MDHEN and CDR2 SYDVKM. CDR3 residues: CASSTQETQYF. The CDR3 nucleotides are TGTGCCAGCAGTACACAAGAGACCCAGTACTTC.

The CDR3 DNA is TGTGCCAGCAGAGGACAGGGCCCCTCCTACAATGAGCAGTTCTTC. This translates into CASRGQGPSYNEQFF. The chain is built from TRBV28 and TRBJ2-1; 8 bases line up with TRBD1. CDR3 size: 15 residues. Germline CDR1 MDHEN, CDR2 SYDVKM. After removal of 6 bases from V and 0 bases from J, the junction contained 4 bases not matched to a gene.

The chain recombines TRBV5-6 with TRBJ1-1; 10 bases match TRBD1. Germline V gives CDR1 SGHDT, CDR2 YYEEEE. V trimming: 0 bases; J trimming: 5 bases; junction bases outside the gene matches: 7. CDR3 length: 16 amino acids. In nucleotides, the CDR3 is TGTGCCAGCAGCTTGGCCGGGACAGGGGAAGAGACTGAAGCTTTCTTT. This encodes CASSLAGTGEETEAFF.

The chain recombines TRBV19 with TRBJ1-1; D unclear. The CDR3 is 14 amino acids. The V and J ends lost 5 bases and 1 base respectively, with 11 bases between them. Germline assignment: CDR1 LNHDA and CDR2 SQIVND (reference sequence). CDR3 in amino acids: CASSPAYRNTEAFF. CDR3 DNA: TGTGCCAGTAGTCCAGCATACAGGAACACTGAAGCTTTCTTT.

This chain links TRBV24-1 with TRBJ2-5, with 9 bases lining up with TRBD2. Germline CDR1 KGHDR, CDR2 SFDVKD. Unmatched junction bases numbered 8, after V lost 5 bases and J lost 5 bases. The CDR3 runs to 15 residues. This CDR3 is CATSVGSGSQETQYF. CDR3 nucleotides: TGTGCCACCAGTGTGGGTAGCGGGAGTCAGGAGACCCAGTACTTC.

This sequence joins TRBV5-6 and TRBJ1-1; D is possibly TRBD1 (5 bases). The germline V gene has CDR1 SGHDT and CDR2 YYEEEE. Between the trimmed V and J ends, which lost 5 bases and 4 bases, there was a span of 12 bases. The CDR3 totals 13 residues. The CDR3 region has the DNA TGTGCCAGCAGGTTGAGGGGTAGCACTGAAGCTTTCTTT. This encodes CASRLRGSTEAFF.

The genes are TRBV9 and TRBJ2-1; the match to TRBD2 covers 10 bases. The CDR3 loop spans 16 amino acids. Trimming removed 0 bases from V and 4 bases from J; junction bases left unmatched: 4. The V gene's germline CDR1 is SGDLS and CDR2 YYNGEE. CDR3 sequence reads: CASSVGGLAEYNEQFF. CDR3 sequence (DNA): TGTGCCAGCAGCGTAGGAGGACTAGCGGAGTACAATGAGCAGTTCTTC.

The chain combines TRBV5-5 with TRBJ2-2, with 10 bases matching TRBD2. The CDR3 is 16 residues long. The V gene's germline CDR1 is SGHKS and CDR2 YYEKEE (reference sequence). Unmatched junction bases numbered 8, after V lost 6 bases and J lost 3 bases. The CDR3 coding sequence is TGTGCCAGCACCAAAACCGGGACTAGCGACACCGGGGAGCTGTTTTTT. The encoded protein is CASTKTGTSDTGELFF.

V usage is TRBV4-2 and J usage is TRBJ1-1; no reliable D call. Germline-derived CDR1 and CDR2 are LGHNA and YNFKEQ. This CDR3 is 14 amino acids long. Trimming pared 0 bases from V and 1 base from J, leaving 6 bases between. For the CDR3, the DNA is TGTGCCAGCAGCCAAGATGGGAGGAACACTGAAGCTTTCTTT. It yields the protein CASSQDGRNTEAFF.

In the case of this clone: This specimen includes other DNA sequences encoding the same CDR3. The chain combines TRBV2 with TRBJ1-1; TRBD1 aligns across 9 bases. The germline V gene has CDR1 SNHLY and CDR2 FYNNEI. The CDR3 extends over 14 amino acids. After removal of 6 bases from V and 2 bases from J, the junction contained 4 bases not matched to a gene. In DNA form, the CDR3 reads TGTGCCAGCAGACAGGGACAGGGAAACACTGAAGCTTTCTTT. This sequence encodes CASRQGQGNTEAFF.

This clone was detected a few times. V usage is TRBV2 and J usage is TRBJ1-5; 8 nucleotides line up with TRBD1. CDR3 length equals 15 residues. CDR1 SNHLY and CDR2 FYNNEI come from the germline V gene. With 4 bases clipped from V and 10 bases from J, the junction kept 12 bases outside the gene matches. CDR3 region: CASSVTGGTLGPQHF. The CDR3 bases are TGTGCCAGCAGTGTTACAGGGGGGACCCTGGGACCCCAGCATTTT. Drawing the rest from reference TRBV2 and TRBJ1-5, the complete variable domain is EPEVTQTPSHQVTQMGQEVILRCVPISNHLYFYWYRQILGQKVEFLVSFYNNEISEKSEIFDDQFSVERPDGSNFTLKIRSTKLEDSAMYFCASSVTGGTLGPQHFGDGTRLSIL.

This sequence joins TRBV14 and TRBJ1-4; D may be TRBD1 (5 bases). V was cut by 2 bases and J by 2 bases, with 9 bases left in between. The CDR3 runs to 15 residues. Germline CDR1 reads SGHDN; CDR2 reads FVKESK. The CDR3 sequence is CASSQQTVTNEKLFF. The CDR3 nucleotides are TGTGCCAGCAGCCAACAGACAGTGACTAATGAAAAACTGTTTTTT.

This chain uses TRBV5-1 with TRBJ2-2; 9 bases are a match to TRBD2. V lost 4 bases, J lost 0 bases, and 4 bases stayed unmatched. Germline values: CDR1 SGHRS, CDR2 YFSETQ. The CDR3 covers 16 residues. Here the CDR3 reads CASSLTSGPNTGELFF. The CDR3 nucleotides are TGCGCCAGCAGCCTGACTAGCGGCCCGAACACCGGGGAGCTGTTTTTT.

The chain couples TRBV3-1 (or the pseudogene TRBV3-2) to TRBJ2-7, with 9 positions matching TRBD2. CDR1 is LGHDT and CDR2 is YNNKEL in the germline V gene (reference sequence). CDR3 length: 17 amino acids. Trimming at V came to 1 base and at J to 4 bases, leaving 11 bases not matched to a gene. The CDR3 here is CASSQGFRGSGSYEQYF. CDR3 in DNA: TGTGCCAGCAGCCAAGGGTTCCGGGGTAGCGGGAGTTACGAGCAGTACTTC.

The chain recombines TRBV27 with TRBJ2-7; D is undetermined. Trimming cost V 3 bases and J 0 bases, with 6 bases left between them. Germline CDR1 and CDR2: MNHEY and SMNVEV (reference sequence). CDR3 size: 13 residues. CDR3 bases: TGTGCCAGCAGTTTCTCTAGCTCCTACGAGCAGTACTTC. Its translation: CASSFSSSYEQYF.

V is TRBV19 and J is TRBJ2-5; 7 bases align to TRBD2. The germline CDR1 and CDR2 sequences are LNHDA and SQIVND (reference sequence). The CDR3 sequence is 17 residues long. J was trimmed by 3 bases and V by 4 bases; bases with no gene match: 14. The CDR3 DNA is TGTGCCAGTAGTAAAACCCAACTCTCTAGCGGAAAAGAGACCCAGTACTTC. Encoded protein: CASSKTQLSSGKETQYF.

The rearrangement links TRBV24-1 to TRBJ2-3; 7 nucleotides match TRBD2. V gave up 2 bases and J gave up 3 bases; unmatched junction bases: 13. Germline V lookup: CDR1 KGHDR, CDR2 SFDVKD. The CDR3 consists of 18 residues. In DNA form, the CDR3 reads TGTGCCACCAGTGATTCTCACCGGGGAGGGGCATCAACAGATACGCAGTATTTT. This translates into CATSDSHRGGASTDTQYF.

This clone has just one count. The chain employs TRBV28 and TRBJ2-1; 7 positions match TRBD2. V lost 8 bases to trimming and J lost 5 bases; unmatched junction nucleotides: 12. CDR3 length: 15 amino acids. Looked up from germline, CDR1 is MDHEN and CDR2 is SYDVKM. The CDR3 loop is CASHYISGIHNEQFF. CDR3 coding DNA: TGTGCCAGCCATTACATCAGCGGGATCCACAATGAGCAGTTCTTC.

This clone was observed many times. The chain carries TRBV6-4 and TRBJ2-3, with D tentatively TRBD2 (6 bases). V was clipped by 2 bases and J by 4 bases, with 10 bases between them. The length of the CDR3 is 14 residues. Germline CDR1 MRHNA, CDR2 SNTAGT. CDR3 bases: TGTGCCAGCAGTGACGGGGCGGGGTCAGATACGCAGTATTTT. It translates to CASSDGAGSDTQYF.